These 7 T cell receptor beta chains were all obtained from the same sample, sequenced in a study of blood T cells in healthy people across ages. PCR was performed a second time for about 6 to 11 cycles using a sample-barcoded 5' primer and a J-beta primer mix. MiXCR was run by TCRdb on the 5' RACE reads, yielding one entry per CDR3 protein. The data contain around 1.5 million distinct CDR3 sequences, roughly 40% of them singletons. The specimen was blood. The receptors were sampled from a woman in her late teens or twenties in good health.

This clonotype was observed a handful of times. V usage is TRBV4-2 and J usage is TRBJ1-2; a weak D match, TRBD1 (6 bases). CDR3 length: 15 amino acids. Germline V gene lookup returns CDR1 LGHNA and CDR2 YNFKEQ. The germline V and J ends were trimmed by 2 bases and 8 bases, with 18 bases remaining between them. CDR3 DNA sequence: TGTGCCAGCAGCCAACAATCCGCGTCGGGGGGCGGCTACACCTTC. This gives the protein CASSQQSASGGGYTF.

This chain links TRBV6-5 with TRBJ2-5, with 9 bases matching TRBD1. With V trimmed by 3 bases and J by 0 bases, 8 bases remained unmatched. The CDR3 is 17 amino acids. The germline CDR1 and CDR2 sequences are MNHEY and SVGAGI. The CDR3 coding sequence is TGTGCCAGCAGTTATGGGACAGGGACTACGTACCAAGAGACCCAGTACTTC. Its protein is CASSYGTGTTYQETQYF.

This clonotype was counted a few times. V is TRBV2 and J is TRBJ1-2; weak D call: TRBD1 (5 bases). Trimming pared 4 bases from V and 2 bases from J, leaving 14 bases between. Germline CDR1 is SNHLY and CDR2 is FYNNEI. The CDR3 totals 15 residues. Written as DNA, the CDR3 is TGTGCCAGCAGTGCGTTGGCAGGGCGAAACTATGGCTACACCTTC. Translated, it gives CASSALAGRNYGYTF.

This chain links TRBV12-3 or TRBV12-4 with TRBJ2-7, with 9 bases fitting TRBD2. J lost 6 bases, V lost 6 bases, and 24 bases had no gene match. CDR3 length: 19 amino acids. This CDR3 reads CASSLYGPGGSGRTPEQYF. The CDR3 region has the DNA TGTGCCAGCAGCCTTTATGGGCCGGGCGGTAGCGGGAGAACACCCGAGCAGTACTTC.

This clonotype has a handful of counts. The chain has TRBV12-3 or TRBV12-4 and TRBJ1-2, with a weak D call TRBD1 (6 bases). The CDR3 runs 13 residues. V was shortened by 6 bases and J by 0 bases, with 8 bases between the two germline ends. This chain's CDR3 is CASRRGTNYGYTF. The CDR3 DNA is TGTGCCAGCAGGAGGGGGACTAACTATGGCTACACCTTC.

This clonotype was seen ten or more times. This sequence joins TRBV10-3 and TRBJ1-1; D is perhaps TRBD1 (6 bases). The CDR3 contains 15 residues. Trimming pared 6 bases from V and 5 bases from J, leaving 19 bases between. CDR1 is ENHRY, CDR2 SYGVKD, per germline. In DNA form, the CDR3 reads TGTGCCATCAGGGAACAGGGAGGAGGAGGGACTGAAGCTTTCTTT. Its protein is CAIREQGGGGTEAFF.

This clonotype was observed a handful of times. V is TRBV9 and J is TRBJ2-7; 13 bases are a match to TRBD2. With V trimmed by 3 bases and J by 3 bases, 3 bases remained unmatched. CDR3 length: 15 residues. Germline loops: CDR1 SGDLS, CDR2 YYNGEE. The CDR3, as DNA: TGTGCCAGCAGCGCAGGGACTAGCGGGGACTACGAGCAGTACTTC. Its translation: CASSAGTSGDYEQYF.